This T cell receptor (beta chain) was retrieved from a study of cytomegalovirus exposure and HLA in healthy donors. Primers included in the PCR were 60 Vbeta and 13 Jbeta primers. Produced via immunoSEQ multiplex PCR; TCRdb's table is partial and in-frame only. This table holds 190,000 or so clones, roughly four fifths found once. The sequence derives from a man over 45 in good health and CMV-seronegative. The specimen was PBMCs.

The CDR3 spells CASSLVRGAQYNEQFF. CDR3 sequence (DNA): TGTGCCAGCAGCTTAGTGCGGGGGGCCCAATACAATGAGCAGTTCTTC. The chain carries TRBV7-8 and TRBJ2-1, with 8 bases lining up with TRBD2. Germline lookup yields CDR1 SGHVS and CDR2 FQNEAQ. Trimming at V came to 1 base and at J to 4 bases, leaving 6 bases not matched to a gene. This CDR3 is 16 amino acids long.